This T cell receptor (beta chain) was identified during a study of identifying expanded T cells in peripheral blood (dated by TCRdb to about 2019). Study-wide context: Separate aliquots of the same genomic DNA pool were sequenced to produce technical replicates, and four replicates were compared in pairs.

Measured from the cysteine to the phenylalanine, the CDR3 is 11 residues long. Only CDR3 DNA is held: 33 bases, read in frame from base 1. From the germline V gene, CDR1 is SNHLY and CDR2 is FYNNEI. At the junction V is shortened by 8 bases and J by 10 bases; bases outside the gene matches: 5. General conclusions and limits of the study: Between technical replicates the binomial model flagged about 1.2 differentially abundant clones, whereas over about two weeks the binomial model flagged about 16.4 and over approximately 4 weeks 19 to 20. Across all healthy donors, variance in clone template counts between two-week samples was found to increase significantly with total template count. The authors expected that over much longer intervals, such as months to years, biological variance in healthy repertoires might increase even further. Both the number of clones called differentially abundant and the false-positive rate were significantly reduced by the beta-binomial model across all healthy-donor time intervals.

During the collection period, no immune events, such as infections, were documented for the healthy donors. Healthy-donor blood repertoires served as a training cohort to calibrate time-dependent variance in a beta-binomial model of T-cell clone differential abundance. The training cohort included 10 or so healthy donors, of whom 3 were female and 7 were male. An age range of roughly 25 to 65 years, with an average of approximately 43 years, was recorded for the donors. Whole blood from each healthy donor was obtained from a commercial supplier and was collected at three time points approximately 15 days apart. Genomic DNA was extracted from unsorted whole blood for immunosequencing. This clone appeared a single time. Its specific antigen is unknown. No base quality information exists; no much larger clone differs at one position. The immunoSEQ Assay, which uses bias-controlled multiplex PCR amplification of genomic DNA, was used to profile TCRbeta CDR3 regions. On the study's bioinformatics: The absolute abundance of each unique TCRbeta CDR3 region was quantified after sequences were collapsed and filtered. Two models were used to test differential abundance: a binomial model (Fisher-equivalent) and a beta-binomial model that adds time-dependent variance fitted from healthy donors. Clones with fewer than 5 combined templates were removed, and a clone was called differentially abundant if the clone's Benjamini-Hochberg FDR was below 0.01. Beta-binomial variance was modeled as a function of total template count across the two samples using the form v = (b*log(k)+a)^2. The source is immuneACCESS, and TCRdb retained only in-frame sequences with V and J called. Part of the clones is not carried over; for the studies checked, unresolved V genes explain less than half of this, and the remainder is unexplained. V, J and clone size are taken as reported in that table, and D and trimming were inferred from the DNA itself. Within this sample are some 93,000 clones, with 85% to 90% of them counted one time only. The ten most abundant clones make up roughly 3.8% of the sample.

The sequence links TRBV2 to TRBJ2-1; 7 nucleotides in the junction match TRBD2. Sequencing was performed on blood. This sequence originates from a person aged 18 to 70 in good health. The DNA is TGTGCCAGCTCACTAGCGTCAGAGCAGTTCTTC. Its translation is CASSLASEQFF.